One and the same sample provided the 3 T cell receptor beta chains below, sequenced in a study of identical twins. A single record per CDR3 protein comes from TCRdb applying MiXCR to the 5' RACE reads. The sample consists of approximately 230,000 distinct CDR3 sequences, 6.5% of them appearing once. The same specimen was also included in a second study, on T cells expressing NK-cell markers.

The sample was CD8+ T cells sorted from blood. These receptors were taken from a young woman in good health.

The sample holds a few counts of this clonotype. The gene calls are TRBV7-9 and TRBJ1-2; 10 bases line up with TRBD1. V lost 5 bases and J lost 1; bases outside the gene matches: 7. CDR3 length: 16 amino acids. Germline lookup yields CDR1 SEHNR and CDR2 FQNEAQ (reference sequence). For the CDR3, the DNA is TGTGCCAGCAGCCCACCCGACAGGGGGCGTAACTATGGCTACACCTTC. It codes for CASSPPDRGRNYGYTF. Together with reference TRBV7-9 and TRBJ1-2, the CDR3 gives the full variable domain: DTGVSQNPRHKITKRGQNVTFRCDPISEHNRLYWYRQTLGQGPEFLTYFQNEAQLEKSRLLSDRFSAERPKGSFSTLEIQRTEQGDSAMYLCASSPPDRGRNYGYTFGSGTRLTVV.

This clonotype was detected many times. V and J are TRBV3-1 and TRBJ2-2; weak D call: TRBD2 (6 bases). Germline lookup yields CDR1 LGHDT and CDR2 YNNKEL (reference sequence). V gave up 1 base and J gave up 11 bases, with 23 bases separating them. The CDR3 extends over 17 amino acids. The DNA for the CDR3 is TGTGCCAGCAGCCAAGGGTCTCCTAGCGCCCCGACCCGTGAGCTGTTTTTT. Its protein product is CASSQGSPSAPTRELFF.

There are many counts of this clonotype. The chain employs TRBV29-1 and TRBJ1-2; the D is unclear. V was pared by 1 base and J by 2 bases, with 8 bases between. The CDR3 totals 13 residues. CDR1 is SQVTM, CDR2 ANQGSEA, per germline. The CDR3 nucleotides read TGCAGCGTTGAAGGAGACGGGAACTATGGCTACACCTTC. Translating gives CSVEGDGNYGYTF.